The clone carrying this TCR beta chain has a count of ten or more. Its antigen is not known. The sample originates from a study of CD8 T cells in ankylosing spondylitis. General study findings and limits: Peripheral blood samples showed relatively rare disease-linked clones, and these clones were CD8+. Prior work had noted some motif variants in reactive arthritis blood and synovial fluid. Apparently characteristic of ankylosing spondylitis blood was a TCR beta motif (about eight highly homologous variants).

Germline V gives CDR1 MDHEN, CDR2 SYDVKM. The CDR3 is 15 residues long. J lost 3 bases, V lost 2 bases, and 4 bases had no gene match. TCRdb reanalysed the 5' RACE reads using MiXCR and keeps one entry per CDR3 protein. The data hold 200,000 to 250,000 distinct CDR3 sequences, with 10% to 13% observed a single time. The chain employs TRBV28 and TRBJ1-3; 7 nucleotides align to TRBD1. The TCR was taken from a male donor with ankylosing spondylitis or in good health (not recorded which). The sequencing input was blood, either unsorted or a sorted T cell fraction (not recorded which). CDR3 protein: CASSLSQGDGNTIYF. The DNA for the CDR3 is TGTGCCAGCAGTTTAAGCCAGGGGGATGGAAACACCATATATTTT.